The 23 T cell receptor beta chains reported below all come from one sample, sequenced in a study of OX40 agonist ivuxolimab in advanced cancers. TCRdb's table, derived via immunoSEQ multiplex PCR, lists solely in-frame clones and lacks some. The sample shows 40,000 to 50,000 clones, more than 85% of them seen only once. Sample: CD4+ or CD8+ T cells sorted from blood, taken in a trial of the OX40 agonist ivuxolimab. The receptors shown here come from an adult with an advanced solid tumor such as melanoma, head and neck, liver or kidney cancer.

The gene calls are TRBV28 and TRBJ2-7, with a weak D call TRBD2 (6 bases). The germline V gene encodes CDR1 MDHEN and CDR2 SYDVKM. The CDR3 covers 13 residues. V lost 5 bases and J 3 bases, leaving 11 bases between the germline ends. DNA for the CDR3: TGTGCCAGCAGTCTGCGGGGCGTCTACGAGCAGTACTTC. Translation: CASSLRGVYEQYF.

The chain combines TRBV7-2 with TRBJ2-1; TRBD1 aligns across 9 bases. The CDR3 extends over 16 amino acids. Germline trimming cut 3 bases from V and 9 bases from J; bases unmatched to any gene: 12. CDR1 and CDR2 from the germline V gene are SGHTA and FQGNSA. The CDR3 nucleotides read TGTGCCAGCAGCTTTCTCCGGACAGGGGTGCATGGTGAGCAGTTCTTC. It encodes CASSFLRTGVHGEQFF.

This CDR3 reads CASSWNTGTEAFF. In nucleotides, the CDR3 is TGCGCCAGCAGTTGGAATACTGGCACTGAAGCTTTCTTT. V gene TRBV5-1 combines with J gene TRBJ1-1; D is unresolved. Looked up from germline, CDR1 is SGHRS and CDR2 is YFSETQ. The CDR3 extends over 13 amino acids. V gave up 5 bases and J gave up 4 bases, with 12 bases separating them.

The CDR3 sequence: CASGAVDTQYF. CDR3 coding DNA: TGTGCCAGTGGCGCCGTGGATACGCAGTATTTT. This chain uses TRBV6-5 with TRBJ2-3; no clear D. Trimming shortened V by 9 bases and J by 6 bases, and 10 bases separated the two germline ends. Germline V CDR1 and CDR2: MNHEY, SVGAGI. The CDR3 is made up of 11 amino acids.

This rearrangement joins TRBV9 to TRBJ2-3, with a possible D match to TRBD2 (5 bases). The CDR3 length is 17 residues. Germline V gene sequence: CDR1 SGDLS, CDR2 YYNGEE. The V end lost 4 bases, the J end lost 1 base, and 19 bases lay between the germline ends. In DNA form, the CDR3 reads TGTGCCAGCAGCCTCCGCTGGACTTTCCTCGGCACAGATACGCAGTATTTT. Protein sequence: CASSLRWTFLGTDTQYF.

In nucleotides, the CDR3 is TGCGCCAGCAGCTTTGCGGGAGGGCCCTACAATGAGCAGTTCTTC. Its translation is CASSFAGGPYNEQFF. The chain employs TRBV5-1 and TRBJ2-1, with 9 bases that match TRBD2. CDR1 and CDR2 from the germline V gene are SGHRS and YFSETQ. The trim removed 2 bases at V and 2 bases at J, leaving 2 bases unmatched. This CDR3 has 15 amino acids.

Here the CDR3 reads CAMSPDRGTEAFF. For the CDR3, the DNA is TGTGCCATGAGCCCAGACCGAGGGACTGAAGCTTTCTTT. The chain carries TRBV10-3 and TRBJ1-1; unclear D gene. The germline V gene has CDR1 ENHRY and CDR2 SYGVKD. Trimming shortened V by 9 bases and J by 5 bases, and 16 bases separated the two germline ends. The CDR3 spans 13 residues.

The V call is TRBV11-2, the J call TRBJ1-3, with a possible D match to TRBD1 (6 bases). Trimming shortened V by 4 bases and J by 3 bases, and 7 bases separated the two germline ends. The CDR3 contains 13 residues. Germline assignment: CDR1 SGHAT and CDR2 FQNNGV. CDR3 DNA: TGTGCCAGCAGCTCGACAGGTGGAAACACCATATATTTT. Translation: CASSSTGGNTIYF.

The rearrangement uses TRBV6-1 and TRBJ2-7; 7 bases are a match to TRBD1. The junction had 13 bases not matched to a gene; V was cut back by 0 bases and J by 5 bases. Germline V CDR1 and CDR2: MNHNS, SASEGT. The CDR3 spans 17 residues. CDR3 residues: CASSEALPRSTGDEQYF. The CDR3 DNA reads as TGTGCCAGCAGTGAAGCGCTGCCGCGATCTACAGGGGACGAGCAGTACTTC.

The J gene is TRBJ2-4, the V gene TRBV2, with D perhaps TRBD2 (6 bases). Trimming pared 4 bases from V and 8 bases from J, leaving 9 bases between. Germline loops: CDR1 SNHLY, CDR2 FYNNEI. CDR3 size: 12 residues. CDR3 coding DNA: TGTGCCAGCAGTGTGGAGGGGTACATTCAGTACTTC. Its translation: CASSVEGYIQYF.

The V gene is TRBV28, the J gene TRBJ2-5, with D tentatively TRBD1 or TRBD2 (5 bases each). The germline gives CDR1 MDHEN, CDR2 SYDVKM. The CDR3 totals 19 residues. V lost 6 bases and J lost 4, with 30 bases in between. The chain's CDR3 is CASSHQGWRGDLPPETQYF. The CDR3 DNA is TGTGCCAGCAGCCACCAGGGCTGGAGAGGGGACCTCCCCCCAGAGACCCAGTACTTC.

This chain uses TRBV28 with TRBJ1-6; tentative D call: TRBD1 (6 bases). The CDR3 runs 19 residues. The V and J ends lost 1 base and 3 bases respectively, with 19 bases between them. CDR1 and CDR2 from the germline V gene are MDHEN and SYDVKM. The CDR3, as DNA: TGTGCCAGCAGTTTATCAGGGGCAGGGCCTCTTATCTATAATTCACCCCTCCACTTT. Protein sequence: CASSLSGAGPLIYNSPLHF.

The chain uses TRBV5-4 and TRBJ2-1, with 13 bases aligning to TRBD2. V shed 3 bases, J shed 5 bases, and the junction held 8 bases outside the gene matches. Per the germline V gene, CDR1 is SGHNT and CDR2 is YYREEE (reference sequence). The CDR3 has 17 residues. Here the CDR3 reads CASSYLGTSGMNNEQFF. The CDR3 nucleotides are TGTGCCAGCAGCTACCTCGGGACTAGCGGGATGAACAATGAGCAGTTCTTC.

This clone was counted between two and nine times. The chain carries TRBV5-1 and TRBJ2-2; tentative D call: TRBD2 (6 bases). CDR3 size: 15 residues. Trimming stripped 0 bases from V and 3 bases from J, with 9 bases between. Per the germline V gene, CDR1 is SGHRS and CDR2 is YFSETQ. The CDR3 loop is CASSLVGGDTGELFF. Here the CDR3 DNA reads TGCGCCAGCAGCTTGGTGGGAGGAGACACCGGGGAGCTGTTTTTT.

This clone was picked up a small number of times. The chain couples TRBV7-6 to TRBJ1-2, with 8 bases that match TRBD1. Germline V lookup: CDR1 SGHVS, CDR2 FNYEAQ. With 5 bases clipped from V and 5 bases from J, the junction kept 4 bases outside the gene matches. The CDR3 loop spans 13 amino acids. The CDR3 DNA sequence: TGTGCCAGCAGCACTGGGACAGGTTATGGCTACACCTTC. It translates to CASSTGTGYGYTF.

The chain combines TRBV29-1 with TRBJ2-1; possible D gene TRBD1, 7 bases. The CDR3 length is 14 residues. V was cut by 6 bases and J by 0 bases, with 12 bases left in between. The germline V gene has CDR1 SQVTM and CDR2 ANQGSEA. The CDR3: CSVSGGSSYNEQFF. The DNA of the CDR3 is TGCAGCGTCTCAGGGGGGAGCTCCTACAATGAGCAGTTCTTC.

The J gene is TRBJ2-7, the V gene TRBV19; TRBD1 might be the D (6 bases). Per germline, CDR1 LNHDA and CDR2 SQIVND (reference sequence). The CDR3 consists of 13 residues. V was pared by 9 bases and J by 4 bases, with 16 bases between. The CDR3: CARTWTATYEQYF. The CDR3 bases are TGTGCCAGGACCTGGACAGCTACATACGAGCAGTACTTC. The variable domain in full, with the rest retrieved from reference TRBV19 and TRBJ2-7, is DGGITQSPKYLFRKEGQNVTLSCEQNLNHDAMYWYRQDPGQGLRLIYYSQIVNDFQKGDIAEGYSVSREKKESFPLTVTSAQKNPTAFYLCARTWTATYEQYFGPGTRLTVT.

This rearrangement joins TRBV2 to TRBJ1-5; no clear D. Deletions cut 8 bases from V and 0 bases from J, with 20 bases between. CDR3 size: 17 residues. Germline CDR1 is SNHLY and CDR2 is FYNNEI. CDR3 nucleotide sequence: TGTGCCAGCCTCCGAGGAGACGAGGGATATAGCAATCAGCCCCAGCATTTT. This sequence encodes CASLRGDEGYSNQPQHF.

This clone has only a few counts. The chain employs TRBV7-9 and TRBJ1-6; no definite D call. Trimming removed 9 bases from V and 10 bases from J, with 10 bases in between. The CDR3 has 11 amino acids. Germline CDR1 and CDR2: SEHNR and FQNEAQ (reference sequence). CDR3 sequence (DNA): TGTGCCAGGACAAAATTCTCACCCCTCCACTTT. Translated: CARTKFSPLHF. The whole variable domain, filled in from reference TRBV7-9 and TRBJ1-6, reads DTGVSQNPRHKITKRGQNVTFRCDPISEHNRLYWYRQTLGQGPEFLTYFQNEAQLEKSRLLSDRFSAERPKGSFSTLEIQRTEQGDSAMYLCARTKFSPLHFGNGTRLTVT.

The rearrangement uses TRBV6-1 and TRBJ2-5, with TRBD2 identical over 11 bases. J lost 2 bases, V lost 2 bases, and 10 bases had no gene match. The CDR3 extends over 18 amino acids. The germline V gene has CDR1 MNHNS and CDR2 SASEGT. CDR3 in amino acids: CASSERGVGTSGQETQYF. The CDR3 DNA reads TGTGCCAGCAGTGAAAGGGGCGTCGGGACTAGCGGACAAGAGACCCAGTACTTC.

CDR3 in amino acids: CASSPSGTNYEQYF. The CDR3 DNA is TGCGCCAGCAGCCCCTCCGGGACCAACTACGAGCAGTACTTC. The chain links TRBV5-1 to TRBJ2-7; perhaps D is TRBD1 or TRBD2 (5 bases each). Germline lookup yields CDR1 SGHRS and CDR2 YFSETQ. This CDR3 is 14 amino acids long. The V end was cut by 4 bases, the J end by 3 bases, with 14 bases between.

This chain links TRBV19 with TRBJ2-5, with D perhaps matching TRBD1 (5 bases). Germline V gene data show CDR1 as LNHDA and CDR2 as SQIVND (reference sequence). V dropped 6 bases and J dropped 5 bases, with 16 bases sitting between them. This CDR3 region has 14 residues. The CDR3 region is CASRESRAAETQYF. As DNA, the CDR3 is TGTGCCAGTAGGGAGAGCAGGGCGGCGGAGACCCAGTACTTC.

In nucleotides, the CDR3 is TGTGCCAGCAGCCCCGGGACAGGGGACGAGGGCTACACCTTC. Translation gives CASSPGTGDEGYTF. The rearrangement joins TRBV7-2 to TRBJ1-2; 10 nucleotides agree with TRBD1. Trimming at V came to 5 bases and at J to 8 bases, leaving 8 bases not matched to a gene. CDR1 is SGHTA, CDR2 FQGNSA, per germline. There are 14 residues in the CDR3.